The present T cell receptor beta chain was sequenced within a study of T cell responses to AZD1222 COVID-19 vaccine. Overall study findings and caveats: Among the donors, most were white British and more were female, and clonal diversity was possibly underestimated. Vaccine-associated CD4 TCRs spanned spike, dominant at 160-218 and 743-854. Reportedly, nearly half of unique spike TCRs recognized epitopes outside B.1.351/B.1.1.7 mutations.

Trimming removed 11 bases at V and 0 bases at J, with 10 bases between. Germline CDR1 MNHEY, CDR2 SVGAGI. The CDR3 sequence is 12 residues long. Turning to this clone: Its antigen is not identified.

Here immunoSEQ multiplex PCR was the method, and the copy in TCRdb shows in-frame clones only, minus some. The sample consists of around 200,000 clones, approximately 94% of them appearing once. V is TRBV6-5 and J is TRBJ1-2; TRBD1 is a possible D gene (5 bases). Here the sequenced sample was peripheral blood, taken 28 days after the second AZD1222 dose. This clonotype was sampled from an adult who received the AZD1222 COVID-19 vaccine. The CDR3 region has the DNA TGTGCCGTCGGGACGGCTAACTATGGCTACACCTTC. Amino acid sequence: CAVGTANYGYTF.